This T cell receptor (beta chain) stems from a study of CD8+ T cells in alopecia areata. Study context: Treated patients took oral tofacitinib at 5 to 10 mg twice daily.

After isolation, RNA underwent reverse transcription to generate cDNA as the sequencing template. Repertoires were generated with immunoSEQ multiplex PCR, while TCRdb's copy carries only in-frame clones and drops some. The table shows approximately 180,000 clones, with 59% occurring only once. Sample: CD4+ T cells sorted from blood, taken at week 0. The TCR originated in a human donor with alopecia areata.

The CDR3 DNA reads TGTGCCTGGAGTGTACCAGGGTTCGGTCAGCCCCAGCATTTT. Residues: CAWSVPGFGQPQHF. This chain uses TRBV30 with TRBJ1-5; D is perhaps TRBD1 (5 bases). The CDR3 has 14 amino acids. Trimming stripped 0 bases from V and 6 bases from J, with 12 bases between. Germline assignment: CDR1 GTSNPN and CDR2 SVGIG (reference sequence).